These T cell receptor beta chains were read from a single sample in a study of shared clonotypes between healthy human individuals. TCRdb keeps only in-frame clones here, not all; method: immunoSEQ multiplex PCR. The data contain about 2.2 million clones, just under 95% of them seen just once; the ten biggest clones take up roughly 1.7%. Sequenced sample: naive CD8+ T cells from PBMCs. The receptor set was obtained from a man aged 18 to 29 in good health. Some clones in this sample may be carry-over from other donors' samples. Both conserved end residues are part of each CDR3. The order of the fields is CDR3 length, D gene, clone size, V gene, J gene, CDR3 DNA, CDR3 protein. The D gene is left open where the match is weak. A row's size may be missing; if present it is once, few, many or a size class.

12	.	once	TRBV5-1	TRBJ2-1	TGCGCCAGCAGCTTGGGTGCTCATGAGCAGTTCTTC	CASSLGAHEQFF
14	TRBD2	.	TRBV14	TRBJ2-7	TGTGCCAGCAGCTACTCAGGACTAGCGGTCGAGCAGTACTTC	CASSYSGLAVEQYF
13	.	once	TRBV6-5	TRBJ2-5	TGTGCCAGCAGTGACAGAGCGGCGGGGACCCAGTACTTC	CASSDRAAGTQYF
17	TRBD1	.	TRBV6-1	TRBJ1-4	TGTGCCAGCAGTGAAGCATCAACAGGGGGTATTAATGAAAAACTGTTTTTT	CASSEASTGGINEKLFF
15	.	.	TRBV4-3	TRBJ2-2	TGCGCCAGCAGCCAAGTGGTGCAGGTTGCCGGGGAGCTGTTTTTT	CASSQVVQVAGELFF
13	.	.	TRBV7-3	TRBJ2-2	TGTGCCAGCAGCTTATTTCTGACCGGGGAGCTGTTTTTT	CASSLFLTGELFF
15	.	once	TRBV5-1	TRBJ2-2	TGCGCCAGCAGCTTGAACAGGGTCCCCACCGGGGAGCTGTTTTTT	CASSLNRVPTGELFF
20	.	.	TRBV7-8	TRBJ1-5	TGTGCCAGCAGCTTATCGTTTAGTCGGGGGGCAACGGGGAGCAATCAGCCCCAGCATTTT	CASSLSFSRGATGSNQPQHF
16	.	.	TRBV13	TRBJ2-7	TGTGCCAGCAGCTTAAGTGTCCGGGAGACCCCCTACGAGCAGTACTTC	CASSLSVRETPYEQYF
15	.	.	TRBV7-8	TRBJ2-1	TGTGCCAGCAGCTCACTACCACCACAGGGTCATGAGCAGTTCTTC	CASSSLPPQGHEQFF
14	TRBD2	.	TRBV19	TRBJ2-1	TGTGCCAGTAGTATACTAGCGGGCGAGAATGAGCAGTTCTTC	CASSILAGENEQFF
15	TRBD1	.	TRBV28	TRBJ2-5	TGTGCCAGCAGTTCCGACAGGGGTTCCCGAGAGACCCAGTACTTC	CASSSDRGSRETQYF
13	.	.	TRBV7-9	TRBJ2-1	TGTGCCAGCAGCTTAGGGCCCATGGATGAGCAGTTCTTC	CASSLGPMDEQFF
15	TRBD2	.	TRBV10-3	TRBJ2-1	TGTGCCATCAGTGAGTCGAGAACTAGCGGCAATGAGCAGTTCTTC	CAISESRTSGNEQFF
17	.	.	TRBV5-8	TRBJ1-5	TGTGCCAGCAGCTTGGCCGGTCGATTTCTCGTTGGTCAGCCCCAGCATTTT	CASSLAGRFLVGQPQHF
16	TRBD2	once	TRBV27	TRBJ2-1	TGTGCCACCACCGGAAAGCTAGCGGGGTTTGACAATGAGCAGTTCTTC	CATTGKLAGFDNEQFF
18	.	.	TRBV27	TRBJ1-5	TGTGCCAGCAGACCCCGGACCGGGCCTCCGTATAGCAATCAGCCCCAGCATTTT	CASRPRTGPPYSNQPQHF
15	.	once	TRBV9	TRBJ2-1	TGTGCCAGCAGCGTAGGGCTTGGGACCCCCGGTGAGCAGTTCTTC	CASSVGLGTPGEQFF